Shown below are 13 T cell receptor beta chains from a single sample sequenced in a study of CD8+ T cells in alopecia areata. The treatment was: oral pan-JAK inhibitor, 5-10 mg twice daily. Reverse transcribed after extraction, RNA yielded cDNA as the sequencing template. This table comes from immunoSEQ multiplex PCR, and its TCRdb copy is limited to in-frame clones, with some not included. This table holds some 150,000 clones, 70% to 90% found once. The specimen was CD8+ T cells sorted from blood, collected at week 4, from a patient treated with tofacitinib. The receptor source for this set is a human donor with alopecia areata.

The chain links TRBV7-9 to TRBJ2-1; no clear D gene. The CDR3 is 11 residues long. The germline CDR1 and CDR2 sequences are SEHNR and FQNEAQ (reference sequence). Trimming shortened V by 5 bases and J by 10 bases, and 9 bases separated the two germline ends. The CDR3 DNA is TGTGCCAGCAGCCTCAGAGAGGAGCAGTTCTTC. Amino acid sequence: CASSLREEQFF.

The V and J genes are TRBV27 and TRBJ2-7, with D possibly being TRBD1 (7 bases). The V gene's germline CDR1 is MNHEY and CDR2 SMNVEV (reference sequence). Between the trimmed V and J ends, which lost 6 bases and 7 bases, there was a span of 13 bases. This CDR3 contains 12 residues. CDR3 region: CASREGAGEQYF. The CDR3, as DNA: TGTGCCAGCAGGGAGGGGGCGGGAGAGCAGTACTTC.

DNA for the CDR3: TGCGCCAGCAGCCGAGGACAGGGGACCTACGAGCAGTACTTC. It is translated as CASSRGQGTYEQYF. V usage is TRBV4-1 and J usage is TRBJ2-7; 9 positions agree with TRBD1. With 4 bases clipped from V and 2 bases from J, the junction kept 3 bases outside the gene matches. Germline V gene sequence: CDR1 MGHRA, CDR2 YSYEKL. The CDR3 covers 14 residues.

V is TRBV7-9 and J is TRBJ2-7, with TRBD1 matching over 11 bases. This CDR3 has 15 residues. Germline CDR1 is SEHNR and CDR2 is FQNEAQ (reference sequence). V gave up 4 bases and J gave up 5 bases; unmatched junction bases: 7. CDR3 sequence: CASSSPGQGANEQYF. For the CDR3, the DNA is TGTGCCAGCAGCTCCCCAGGACAGGGGGCTAACGAGCAGTACTTC.

The chain joins TRBV5-1 to TRBJ2-7; D not certain. This CDR3 comprises 14 residues. Germline V CDR1 and CDR2: SGHRS, YFSETQ. V was clipped by 3 bases and J by 2 bases, with 12 bases between them. The CDR3 coding sequence is TGCGCCAGCAGCTGGTACGGATACCCCTACGAGCAGTACTTC. Its protein is CASSWYGYPYEQYF.

The genes are TRBV30 and TRBJ1-1; maybe TRBD1 (5 bases). The CDR3 is 12 amino acids. The V gene lost 5 bases and the J gene lost 5 bases, with 12 bases spanning the gap. CDR1 and CDR2 from the germline V gene are GTSNPN and SVGIG (reference sequence). Here the CDR3 reads CAWGAQGTEAFF. CDR3 nucleotides: TGTGCCTGGGGAGCGCAGGGAACTGAAGCTTTCTTT.

V is TRBV27 and J is TRBJ2-1, with 8 positions matching TRBD2. The length of the CDR3 is 16 residues. CDR1 is MNHEY, CDR2 SMNVEV, per germline (reference sequence). V gave up 0 bases and J gave up 3 bases; unmatched junction bases: 4. In nucleotides, the CDR3 is TGTGCCAGCAGTTTATCGGCGGGAGGTATCTACAATGAGCAGTTCTTC. It encodes CASSLSAGGIYNEQFF.

This chain links TRBV6-5 with TRBJ2-1; 12 positions agree with TRBD2. The CDR3 loop spans 16 amino acids. V gave up 2 bases and J gave up 8 bases; unmatched junction bases: 7. The germline V gene encodes CDR1 MNHEY and CDR2 SVGAGI. The CDR3 DNA reads TGTGCCAGCAGTTACCCACTAGCGGGAGGTATACATGAGCAGTTCTTC. Protein: CASSYPLAGGIHEQFF.

This chain joins TRBV27 and TRBJ1-1; no firm D call. Germline V gene sequence: CDR1 MNHEY, CDR2 SMNVEV (reference sequence). Trimming left V 3 bases short and J 0 bases short, with 8 bases between. The CDR3 is 14 amino acids. CDR3 residues: CASSFSGVNTEAFF. The CDR3 DNA is TGTGCCAGCAGTTTTTCCGGTGTGAACACTGAAGCTTTCTTT.

The chain carries TRBV29-1 and TRBJ2-7; D possibly corresponds to TRBD2 (5 bases). This CDR3 has 14 amino acids. The germline CDR1 and CDR2 sequences are SQVTM and ANQGSEA. V was cut by 4 bases and J by 0 bases, with 13 bases left in between. CDR3 amino acids: CSVVRAGVSYEQYF. Here the CDR3 DNA reads TGCAGCGTTGTGAGGGCCGGTGTCTCCTACGAGCAGTACTTC.

This chain links TRBV10-3 with TRBJ2-7; perhaps D is TRBD1 or TRBD2 (5 bases each). The CDR3 totals 14 residues. Per germline, CDR1 ENHRY and CDR2 SYGVKD. Trimming took 3 bases from V and 2 from J, leaving 11 bases between them. The CDR3 region has the DNA TGTGCCATCAGTGAAAGCAGGGACCCCTACGAGCAGTACTTC. Translated, it gives CAISESRDPYEQYF.

The chain joins TRBV5-4 to TRBJ1-1; D might be TRBD1 (6 bases). Looked up from germline, CDR1 is SGHNT and CDR2 is YYREEE (reference sequence). The CDR3 sequence is 15 residues long. V gave up 0 bases and J gave up 2 bases, with 11 bases separating them. CDR3 residues: CASSLEATGNTEAFF. The CDR3 nucleotides are TGTGCCAGCAGCTTGGAGGCGACAGGCAACACTGAAGCTTTCTTT.

The J gene is TRBJ1-1, the V gene TRBV6-5; D remains unclear. CDR1 is MNHEY, CDR2 SVGAGI, per germline. Trimming stripped 2 bases from V and 1 base from J, with 8 bases between. There are 14 residues in the CDR3. The CDR3 DNA is TGTGCCAGCAGTTACAGGACGGCGAACACTGAAGCTTTCTTT. Translation gives CASSYRTANTEAFF.